This TCR beta chain was sequenced during a study of identical twins (dated by TCRdb to 2016 to 2018). For the study in its entirety: The study deep-sequenced TCR alpha and beta repertoires from monozygotic twins, unrelated adults of various ages and cord blood to test whether fetal clonotypes persist. To rule out contamination, the twin experiments were replicated at different times with different library preparation protocols. Results and caveats for the whole study, not just this receptor: The excess sharing between twins in beta out-of-frame sequences was weaker because fewer shared sequences reduced the signal-to-noise ratio. Out-of-frame TCR alpha sequences shared between twins showed an excess of low generation-probability sequences compared with coincidental sharing between unrelated individuals. Zero-insertion analyses could be partly confounded by invariant T cells such as MAIT and iNKT, though diverse VJ usage argued against such confounding for most clonotypes. Abundant cord blood beta clonotypes had fewer insertions, young adult naive repertoires showed a similar but weaker trend, and memory repertoires showed no such trend. Because the same donors could not be followed over many years, the conclusions relied on cross-sectional statistical analysis. In monozygotic twins, recombination models systematically underestimated out-of-frame TCR alpha sharing, but the models matched the sharing seen between unrelated individuals.

The CDR3 covers 14 residues, taking in both the cysteine and the phenylalanine. The kept DNA is CDR3 alone, 42 bases in frame from the first base. Per the germline V gene, ENHRY is the CDR1 and SYGVKD is the CDR2. After removal of 4 bases from V and 6 bases from J, the junction retains 5 bases not matched to a gene. Details on this clonotype: There is no known antigen for this receptor. No base qualities exist here, and no much larger clone lies one base off it.

Library prep was done by 5' RACE. TCRdb shows the sequencer as Illumina HiSeq 2000. A universal primer binding site was added through template switching, and the final cDNA carried a unique molecular identifier so that TCR cDNA molecules could be counted accurately. Specific primers in the conserved constant-segment region were used to synthesize first-strand cDNA for the TCR alpha and beta chains. To control for contamination, each cDNA library was double barcoded with a SMART-Mk sample barcode plus Illumina barcodes. TruSeq adapter sequences and Illumina sample barcodes were added in two successive PCR steps. TCR alpha and beta cDNA libraries were sequenced on the Illumina HiSeq platform with custom primers. The published analysis was carried out like this. Raw reads were processed with MiGEC to extract unique molecular identifiers, and MiXCR was used to determine CDR3 positions. For each individual, recombination models were inferred using an EM algorithm with the repgenHMM and IGoR tools. Shared clonotype analysis was performed with the tcR package in R, normalizing sharing by the product of cloneset sizes. To study raw recombination without the effects of thymic and clonal selection, out-of-frame nonproductive sequences were analyzed. TCRdb cleaned the public reads at Q25 with fastp, built clones with MiXCR and kept in-frame beta chains. Rows with a matching CDR3 protein are joined into one entry that keeps the most common DNA and genes. The V and J calls follow TCRdb's processing rather than the paper's. The sample yields 500,000 to 650,000 distinct CDR3 sequences; 20% to 25% were counted once. The ten largest clones capture 0.48% of the sample.

Every donor was a healthy Caucasian. The twin cohort comprised three pairs of female monozygotic twins, all aged roughly 18 to 30 years. Positive isolation kits from Invitrogen were used to isolate the CD4+ and CD8+ T cell populations. The sample also formed part of further work on yellow fever vaccine responses in identical twins. As that second study puts it: The T cell response to vaccination in identical twins was reported by the authors to appear partly convergent and partly personalized. In identical twins, the study followed T cell clones that responded to the vaccine with precision.

The TCR sequence derives from a woman between 18 and 29 years old in good health. The chain is made from TRBV10-3 and TRBJ2-2, with TRBD2 matching 7 junction bases. The sequenced material came from CD4+ T cells sorted from blood. CDR3 protein: CAISARLAPGELFF. In nucleotides, the sequence is TGTGCCATCAGTGCACGACTAGCTCCCGGGGAGCTGTTTTTT.